This TCR beta chain was retrieved from a study of human T cells and chemical hapten exposure. Across the whole study: The patients were mostly female; they had alopecia areata, totalis or universalis.

General study findings and limits: DPC sensitization did not alter TCRs above 1 in 1000 frequency.

The J segment lost 11 bases and the V segment lost 6 bases, leaving 12 bases of the junction unmatched. The CDR3 is made up of 15 amino acids. The germline gives CDR1 MGHDK, CDR2 SYGVNS. Methods used by the authors: Across samples, TCR counts had a median of roughly 98,000 and ranged from about 23,224 to 690,600. TCRdb called the RACE reads again in MiXCR, with one record for every CDR3 protein. The V and J calls come from TCRdb's annotation, not from the publication. The sample contains roughly 81,000 distinct CDR3 sequences, around 8.8% of which appear only once. Time point here: pre-sensitization, week 0. Treatment here: therapeutic diphenylcyclopropenone sensitization with weekly scalp DPC. Blood sampling occurred before each patch-test application. Turning to this clonotype: The antigen is undetermined.

The V call is TRBV25-1, the J call TRBJ1-6; 8 bases agree with TRBD1. Source: whole blood, taken in connection with sensitization to the hapten diphenylcyclopropenone (DPC). The sequence was collected from a man aged 35 to 55 with alopecia areata. Some clones in this sample may be carry-over from other donors' samples. The CDR3 spells CASRPQGADTPPLHF. CDR3 nucleotide sequence: TGTGCCAGCAGACCTCAGGGGGCAGATACCCCACCCCTCCACTTT. Full variable domain (outside the CDR3, taken from reference TRBV25-1 and TRBJ1-6): EADIYQTPRYLVIGTGKKITLECSQTMGHDKMYWYQQDPGMELHLIHYSYGVNSTEKGDLSSESTVSRIRTEHFPLTLESARPSHTSQYLCASRPQGADTPPLHFGNGTRLTVT.